This T cell receptor (beta chain) is from a study of response to subunit inactivated influenza vaccine. Study results and limitations: The authors proposed limited new T cell recruitment per seasonal influenza vaccination.

MiXCR, applied by TCRdb to the RT-PCR reads, yields one record per CDR3 protein. The sample contains fewer than 700,000 distinct CDR3 sequences, under 15% of which appear only once. The table lists this clonotype with a few counts. The antigen is not known. CDR1 and CDR2 from the germline V gene are MGHRA and YSYEKL. V lost 3 bases to trimming and J lost 2 bases; unmatched junction nucleotides: 6. This CDR3 spans 15 amino acids. This clonotype was sampled from a man in his forties or fifties who received an inactivated influenza vaccine. The sequencing here drew on PBMCs from blood, taken about 40 days after vaccination. The chain is built from TRBV4-1 and TRBJ2-5, with 7 positions matching TRBD1. The CDR3, as DNA: TGCGCCAGCAGCCATCCACAGGGGAGACAAGAGACCCAGTACTTC. It translates to CASSHPQGRQETQYF.